This TCR beta chain was recovered during a study of T cells in Graves' hyperthyroidism and ophthalmopathy. Regions amplified from RNA transcripts were the TCR beta CDR3 regions. Carried out on the TCR CDR3, a first-round RT-PCR used the HTBI primer set. MiXCR, run by TCRdb on the multiplex PCR reads, gives a single entry per CDR3 protein. The table lists around 700,000 distinct CDR3 sequences, around 19% of them singletons. This clonotype was detected many times. This CDR3 is 15 amino acids long. Trimming took 4 bases from V and 4 from J; bases not matched to a gene: 6. The sample was blood. The gene calls are TRBV12-3 or TRBV12-4 and TRBJ2-3; 9 bases agree with TRBD1. The sequence derives from a woman in her forties or fifties with Graves' hyperthyroidism that later progressed to Graves' ophthalmopathy. In nucleotides, the CDR3 is TGTGCCAGCAGTTCCACAGGGGGCAAGGCAGATACGCAGTATTTT. Amino acid sequence: CASSSTGGKADTQYF.